What follows are 25 T cell receptor beta chains derived from one specimen sequenced in a study of blood T cells in healthy people across ages (dated by TCRdb to about 2015). The library was made by 5' RACE. TCRdb lists the instrument as Illumina HiSeq 2500. A second about 7 to 11 cycle PCR used a sample-barcoded 5' primer and a J-beta primer mix. TCRdb redid the processing of the public reads, applying fastp at Q25 and MiXCR, and retained in-frame beta chains. Here each entry gathers all rows of one CDR3 protein and keeps the most common genes and DNA. A total of about 1.8 million distinct CDR3 sequences appear in this sample, 49% of them only once. Of the sample, roughly 2.1% falls within the top ten clones. Sequenced input: blood. The origin of the receptors is a middle-aged woman in good health.

The chain recombines TRBV10-3 with TRBJ2-1; the match to TRBD2 covers 9 bases. Trimming at V came to 5 bases and at J to 4 bases, leaving 9 bases not matched to a gene. This CDR3 has 16 residues. Germline-derived CDR1 and CDR2 are ENHRY and SYGVKD. CDR3 in DNA: TGTGCCATCAGTTTGACGTGGCGGGGGGGGTACAATGAGCAGTTCTTC. Amino acids: CAISLTWRGGYNEQFF.

As for this clonotype: One junction end does not reproduce the germline sequence, and a read error may be involved. This chain uses TRBV4-3 with TRBJ2-1; no reliable D call. CDR1 is LGHNA, CDR2 YSLEER, per germline. The CDR3 length is 12 residues. The CDR3 reads CASSHNYYEQFF. For the CDR3, the DNA is TGCGCCAGCAGCCACAACTACTATGAGCAGTTCTTC.

This chain joins TRBV6-2 or TRBV6-3 and TRBJ1-1; 10 bases fit TRBD1. CDR1 and CDR2 (germline): MNHEY, SVGEGT. The CDR3 is 15 amino acids. The J segment lost 6 bases and the V segment lost 8 bases, leaving 12 bases of the junction unmatched. The CDR3 coding sequence is TGTGCCAGCGAGAATTGGGACAGGGGAGTTTCTGAAGCTTTCTTT. Translated, it gives CASENWDRGVSEAFF.

CDR3 sequence reads: CSVEDRSKALAQYF. The CDR3 DNA sequence: TGCAGCGTTGAAGATCGGAGTAAGGCTTTGGCCCAGTACTTC. The chain employs TRBV29-1 and TRBJ2-5; D not resolved. Germline assignment: CDR1 SQVTM and CDR2 ANQGSEA. V lost 0 bases and J lost 9, with 17 bases in between. The CDR3 contains 14 residues.

The chain couples TRBV6-5 to TRBJ2-7; D might be TRBD2 (5 bases). The V end was cut by 6 bases, the J end by 3 bases, with 18 bases between. Per germline, CDR1 MNHEY and CDR2 SVGAGI. CDR3 length: 15 amino acids. The CDR3 spells CASRSQRVELYEQYF. DNA of the CDR3: TGTGCCAGCAGGTCCCAGAGGGTGGAACTCTACGAGCAGTACTTC.

V is TRBV2 and J is TRBJ1-5; 9 positions match TRBD1. CDR1 and CDR2 from the germline V gene are SNHLY and FYNNEI. This CDR3 spans 15 amino acids. Germline trimming cut 6 bases from V and 7 bases from J; bases unmatched to any gene: 10. CDR3: CASRVNRGLGQPQHF. The CDR3 DNA sequence: TGTGCCAGCAGGGTAAACAGGGGGCTTGGGCAGCCCCAGCATTTT.

V and J are TRBV12-3 or TRBV12-4 and TRBJ1-1; D remains unclear. CDR3 size: 13 residues. Trimming shortened V by 4 bases and J by 3 bases, and 9 bases separated the two germline ends. The CDR3: CASSSRGYTEAFF. The CDR3 DNA reads TGTGCCAGCAGTTCCCGAGGGTACACTGAAGCTTTCTTT.

The sample holds a few counts of this clonotype. Here the CDR3 reads CAISLGQMMDGYTF. CDR3 bases: TGTGCCATCAGTCTCGGACAGATGATGGATGGCTACACCTTC. J is TRBJ1-2 and V is TRBV10-3; tentative D call: TRBD1 (6 bases). There are 14 residues in the CDR3. Trimming removed 5 bases from V and 6 bases from J, with 16 bases in between. Germline V gene data show CDR1 as ENHRY and CDR2 as SYGVKD.

This clonotype was picked up a small number of times. The V gene is TRBV6-2 or TRBV6-3, the J gene TRBJ1-1; 8 nucleotides line up with TRBD1. Germline V gene lookup returns CDR1 MNHEY and CDR2 SVGEGT. The CDR3 is made up of 15 amino acids. Trimming cost V 6 bases and J 1 base; bases outside gene matches: 7. CDR3 in amino acids: CASRPRQGRNTEAFF. The CDR3 coding sequence is TGTGCCAGCAGGCCCAGACAGGGGAGGAACACTGAAGCTTTCTTT.

The J gene is TRBJ2-7, the V gene TRBV6-2 or TRBV6-3, with 7 bases that match TRBD2. The J call may be incorrect, as the DNA end agrees better with TRBJ2-5. Germline V gene data show CDR1 as MNHEY and CDR2 as SVGEGT. This CDR3 is built from 15 residues. The CDR3: CASSWGGVAEETQYF. CDR3 DNA sequence: TGTGCCAGCAGTTGGGGGGGGGTGGCGGAAGAGACCCAGTACTTC.

Remarks on this clonotype: The junction differs from germline at one of its ends, possibly a read error. The chain recombines TRBV20-1 with TRBJ1-2, with D tentatively TRBD1 (5 bases). Germline lookup yields CDR1 DFQATT and CDR2 SNEGSKA (reference sequence). This CDR3 has 16 amino acids. Here the CDR3 DNA reads TGCAGTGCTGGAGACCGGACAACCGGTACTAACTATGGCTACACCTTC. Translated, it gives CSAGDRTTGTNYGYTF.

There are a few counts of this clonotype. The V gene is TRBV28, the J gene TRBJ2-4; 11 nucleotides align to TRBD2. TRBJ2-7 matches the DNA end more closely, so the J call is doubtful. The CDR3 runs 14 residues. Germline CDR1 reads MDHEN; CDR2 reads SYDVKM. The CDR3 loop is CASTPGTSGYEQYF. The CDR3 DNA sequence: TGTGCCAGCACCCCAGGGACTAGCGGATACGAGCAGTACTTC.

This chain links TRBV7-2 with TRBJ2-7, with D tentatively TRBD1 (6 bases). Germline values: CDR1 SGHTA, CDR2 FQGNSA. The CDR3 has 14 residues. V lost 5 bases and J 2 bases, leaving 13 bases between the germline ends. The CDR3 nucleotides are TGTGCCAGCAGCCAACGACAGGCGCCCTACGAGCAGTACTTC. Protein product: CASSQRQAPYEQYF.

The CDR3 DNA reads as TGCAGTGCTAGCCCCTTGTCTAGCGGGGGATGGCGGACCCAGTACTTC. Translation gives CSASPLSSGGWRTQYF. The chain uses TRBV20-1 and TRBJ2-5; 10 positions agree with TRBD2. Germline-derived CDR1 and CDR2 are DFQATT and SNEGSKA (reference sequence). The V and J ends lost 3 bases and 7 bases, in that order; junction bases with no gene match: 14. This CDR3 contains 16 residues.

The chain joins TRBV6-5 to TRBJ2-5; tentatively, D is TRBD2 (5 bases). CDR3 length: 16 residues. Germline V lookup: CDR1 MNHEY, CDR2 SVGAGI. V shed 6 bases and J shed 2 bases, with 19 bases lying between them. The CDR3 DNA reads as TGTGCCAGCAGCTACAACCTAGCAGCTACTCAAGAGACCCAGTACTTC. This gives the protein CASSYNLAATQETQYF.

V gene TRBV7-2 combines with J gene TRBJ1-2, with a tentative D call TRBD1 (6 bases). Between the trimmed V and J ends, which lost 4 bases and 8 bases, there was a span of 20 bases. The CDR3 spans 15 residues. Germline V lookup: CDR1 SGHTA, CDR2 FQGNSA. The CDR3: CASSSHPGGAFGYTF. The CDR3 DNA reads as TGTGCCAGCAGCTCCCACCCGGGGGGGGCCTTCGGCTACACCTTC.

This rearrangement joins TRBV28 to TRBJ2-6; D remains unclear. Germline CDR1 MDHEN, CDR2 SYDVKM. Trimming shortened V by 6 bases and J by 1 base, and 7 bases separated the two germline ends. This CDR3 contains 14 residues. The CDR3 DNA reads TGTGCCAGCAGACATCGGTCTGGGGCCAACGTCCTGACTTTC. It is translated as CASRHRSGANVLTF.

J is TRBJ2-1 and V is TRBV28; D gene ambiguous. There are 13 residues in the CDR3. Looked up from germline, CDR1 is MDHEN and CDR2 is SYDVKM. The V gene lost 6 bases and the J gene lost 14 bases, with 20 bases spanning the gap. The CDR3 loop reads CASRQSRTSQEFF. The CDR3 DNA follows: TGTGCCAGCAGACAATCCCGGACCAGCCAGGAGTTCTTC.

V usage is TRBV3-1 and J usage is TRBJ2-1; 11 positions agree with TRBD2. The germline V gene has CDR1 LGHDT and CDR2 YNNKEL (reference sequence). This CDR3 is built from 15 residues. Unmatched junction bases numbered 10, after V lost 5 bases and J lost 10 bases. Here the CDR3 reads CASSMGLAVPYEQFF. In nucleotides, the CDR3 is TGTGCCAGCAGCATGGGACTAGCGGTACCCTACGAGCAGTTCTTC.

This chain connects TRBV7-8 to TRBJ2-1; a weak D match, TRBD2 (5 bases). This CDR3 contains 16 residues. Germline-derived CDR1 and CDR2 are SGHVS and FQNEAQ. V gave up 5 bases and J gave up 0 bases, with 14 bases separating them. This CDR3 reads CASSLAGRNSYNEQFF. CDR3 nucleotides: TGTGCCAGCAGCCTCGCGGGCAGAAACTCCTACAATGAGCAGTTCTTC.

This chain connects TRBV6-5 to TRBJ2-7; TRBD2 might be the D (6 bases). Per germline, CDR1 MNHEY and CDR2 SVGAGI. The CDR3 consists of 19 residues. Trimming left V 0 bases short and J 7 bases short, with 28 bases between. This CDR3 is CASSYSIVGGGGVPWEQYF. In DNA form, the CDR3 reads TGTGCCAGCAGTTACTCTATTGTCGGCGGTGGCGGGGTCCCCTGGGAGCAGTACTTC.

This clonotype occurred a few times. This chain links TRBV7-2 with TRBJ2-3; TRBD1 matches 8 bases. Per the germline V gene, CDR1 is SGHTA and CDR2 is FQGNSA. The CDR3 is made up of 17 amino acids. V shed 5 bases, J shed 0 bases, and the junction held 10 bases outside the gene matches. The CDR3 DNA reads TGTGCCAGCAGCACCGGACAGGGTATGTTCAGCACAGATACGCAGTATTTT. Translating it yields CASSTGQGMFSTDTQYF.

The chain combines TRBV20-1 with TRBJ1-1; possibly TRBD1 for D (5 bases). The CDR3 is 15 amino acids. V was pared by 2 bases and J by 0 bases, with 13 bases between. Per germline, CDR1 DFQATT and CDR2 SNEGSKA (reference sequence). Here the CDR3 reads CSARIVRQMNTEAFF. CDR3 nucleotide sequence: TGCAGTGCTAGAATAGTCCGACAGATGAACACTGAAGCTTTCTTT.

The chain links TRBV4-2 to TRBJ1-4, with unresolved D. Trimming stripped 0 bases from V and 5 bases from J, with 1 base between. Germline V gene sequence: CDR1 LGHNA, CDR2 YNFKEQ. The CDR3 covers 12 residues. The CDR3 DNA is TGTGCCAGCAGCCAAGACAATGAAAAACTGTTTTTT. Translation: CASSQDNEKLFF.

The chain combines TRBV10-3 with TRBJ2-1; 9 nucleotides match TRBD1. V was pared by 4 bases and J by 7 bases, with 2 bases of the junction left unmatched. In germline, CDR1 is ENHRY, CDR2 SYGVKD. CDR3 length: 13 residues. CDR3: CAISGGQGNEQFF. DNA of the CDR3: TGTGCCATCAGTGGCGGACAGGGGAATGAGCAGTTCTTC.